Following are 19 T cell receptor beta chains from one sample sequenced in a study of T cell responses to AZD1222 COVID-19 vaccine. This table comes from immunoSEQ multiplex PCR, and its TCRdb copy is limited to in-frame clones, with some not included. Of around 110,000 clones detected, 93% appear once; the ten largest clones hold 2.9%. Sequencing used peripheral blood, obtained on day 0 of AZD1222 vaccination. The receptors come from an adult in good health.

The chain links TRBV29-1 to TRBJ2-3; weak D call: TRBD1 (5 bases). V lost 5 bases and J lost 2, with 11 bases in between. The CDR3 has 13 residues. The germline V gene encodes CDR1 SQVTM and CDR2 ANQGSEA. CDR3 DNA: TGCAGCGTTACTAACAGGAACACAGATACGCAGTATTTT. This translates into CSVTNRNTDTQYF.

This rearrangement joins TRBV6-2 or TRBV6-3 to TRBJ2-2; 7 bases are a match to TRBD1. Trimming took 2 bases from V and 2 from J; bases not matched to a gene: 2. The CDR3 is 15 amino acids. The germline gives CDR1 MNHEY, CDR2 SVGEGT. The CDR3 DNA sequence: TGTGCCAGCAGTTACGGGGACAGAAACACCGGGGAGCTGTTTTTT. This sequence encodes CASSYGDRNTGELFF.

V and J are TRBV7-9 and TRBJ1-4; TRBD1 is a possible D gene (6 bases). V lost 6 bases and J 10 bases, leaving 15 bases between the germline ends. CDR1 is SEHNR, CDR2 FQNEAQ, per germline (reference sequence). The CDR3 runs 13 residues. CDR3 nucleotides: TGTGCCAGCAGTGGGGGCGCGAGATCAAAACTGTTTTTT. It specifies CASSGGARSKLFF.

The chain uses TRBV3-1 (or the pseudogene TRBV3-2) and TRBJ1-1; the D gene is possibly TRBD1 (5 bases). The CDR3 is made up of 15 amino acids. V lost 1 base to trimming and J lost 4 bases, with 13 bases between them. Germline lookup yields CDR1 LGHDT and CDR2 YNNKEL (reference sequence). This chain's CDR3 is CASSQGAGMGTEAFF. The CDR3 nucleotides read TGTGCCAGCAGCCAAGGGGCAGGGATGGGCACTGAAGCTTTCTTT.

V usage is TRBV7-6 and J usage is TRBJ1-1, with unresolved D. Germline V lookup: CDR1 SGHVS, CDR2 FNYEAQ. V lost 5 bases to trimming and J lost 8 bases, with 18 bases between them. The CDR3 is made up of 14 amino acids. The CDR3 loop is CASSAAPGYREAFF. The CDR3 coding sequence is TGTGCCAGCAGCGCGGCCCCGGGTTATAGGGAAGCTTTCTTT. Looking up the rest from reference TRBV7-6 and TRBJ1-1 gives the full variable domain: GAGVSQSPRYKVTKRGQDVALRCDPISGHVSLYWYRQALGQGPEFLTYFNYEAQQDKSGLPNDRFSAERPEGSISTLTIQRTEQRDSAMYRCASSAAPGYREAFFGQGTRLTVV.

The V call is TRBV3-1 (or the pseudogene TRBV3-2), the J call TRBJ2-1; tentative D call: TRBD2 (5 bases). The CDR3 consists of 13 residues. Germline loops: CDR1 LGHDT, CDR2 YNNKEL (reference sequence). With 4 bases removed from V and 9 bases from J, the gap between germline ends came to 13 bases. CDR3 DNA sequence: TGTGCCAGCAGCCGTCAGACTACCGGTGAGCAGTTCTTC. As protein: CASSRQTTGEQFF.

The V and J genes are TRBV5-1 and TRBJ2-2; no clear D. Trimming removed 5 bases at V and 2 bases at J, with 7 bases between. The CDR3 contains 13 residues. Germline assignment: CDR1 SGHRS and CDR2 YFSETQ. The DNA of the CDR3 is TGCGCCAGCAGTGAGATAAACACCGGGGAGCTGTTTTTT. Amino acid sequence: CASSEINTGELFF.

CDR3 bases: TGTGCCAGCAGTTTCAGGACTAGCGGCTACGAGCAGTACTTC. Translated, it gives CASSFRTSGYEQYF. J is TRBJ2-7 and V is TRBV28; 10 bases agree with TRBD2. The V and J ends lost 3 bases and 3 bases, in that order; junction bases with no gene match: 2. This CDR3 comprises 14 residues. Germline V gene data show CDR1 as MDHEN and CDR2 as SYDVKM.

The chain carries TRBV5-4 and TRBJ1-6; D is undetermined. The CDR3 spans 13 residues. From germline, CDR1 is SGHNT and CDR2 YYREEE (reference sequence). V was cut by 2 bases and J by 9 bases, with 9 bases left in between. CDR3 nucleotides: TGTGCCAGCAGCTTTGGGGATGGTTCACCCCTCCACTTT. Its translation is CASSFGDGSPLHF.

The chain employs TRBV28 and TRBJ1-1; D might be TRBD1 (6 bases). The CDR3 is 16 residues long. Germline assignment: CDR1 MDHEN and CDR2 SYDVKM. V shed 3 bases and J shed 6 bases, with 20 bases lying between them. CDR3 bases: TGTGCCAGCAGTTTCCTTGTGGACAGAGGTTACGCTGAAGCTTTCTTT. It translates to CASSFLVDRGYAEAFF.

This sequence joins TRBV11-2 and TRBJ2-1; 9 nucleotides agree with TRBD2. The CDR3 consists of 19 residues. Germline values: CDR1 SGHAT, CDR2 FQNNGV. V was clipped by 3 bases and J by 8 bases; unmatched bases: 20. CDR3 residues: CASSFLVGREGRALDEQFF. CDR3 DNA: TGTGCCAGCAGCTTTTTAGTGGGGCGGGAGGGCCGTGCTTTGGATGAGCAGTTCTTC.

The CDR3 coding sequence is TGTGCCAGCAGCCAATCGACAGACTCCTACGAGCAGTACTTC. It codes for CASSQSTDSYEQYF. The genes are TRBV27 and TRBJ2-7; the D gene is possibly TRBD1 (5 bases). Trimming took off 6 bases at V and 0 bases at J, with 12 bases between the two ends. The CDR3 spans 14 residues. The germline V gene has CDR1 MNHEY and CDR2 SMNVEV (reference sequence).

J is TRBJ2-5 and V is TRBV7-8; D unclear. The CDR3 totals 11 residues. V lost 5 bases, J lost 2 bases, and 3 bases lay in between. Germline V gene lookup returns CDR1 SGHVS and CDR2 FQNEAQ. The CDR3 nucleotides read TGTGCCAGCAGCGAACAAGAGACCCAGTACTTC. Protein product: CASSEQETQYF. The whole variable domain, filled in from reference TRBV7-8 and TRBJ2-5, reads GAGVSQSPRYKVAKRGQDVALRCDPISGHVSLFWYQQALGQGPEFLTYFQNEAQLDKSGLPSDRFFAERPEGSVSTLKIQRTQQEDSAVYLCASSEQETQYFGPGTRLLVL.

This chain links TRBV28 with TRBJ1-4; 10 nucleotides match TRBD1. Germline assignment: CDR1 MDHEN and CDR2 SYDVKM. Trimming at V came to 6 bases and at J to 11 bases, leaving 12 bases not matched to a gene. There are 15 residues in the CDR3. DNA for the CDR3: TGTGCCAGCAGCGATCCGGGACAGGGGCCGCGGAAACTGTTTTTT. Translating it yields CASSDPGQGPRKLFF.

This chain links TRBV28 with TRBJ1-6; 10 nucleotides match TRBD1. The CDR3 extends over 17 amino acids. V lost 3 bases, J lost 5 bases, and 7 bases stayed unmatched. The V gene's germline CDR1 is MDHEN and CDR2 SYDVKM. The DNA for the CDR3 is TGTGCCAGCAGTTTCCTGACAGGGGGCGTTAATAATTCACCCCTCCACTTT. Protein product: CASSFLTGGVNNSPLHF.

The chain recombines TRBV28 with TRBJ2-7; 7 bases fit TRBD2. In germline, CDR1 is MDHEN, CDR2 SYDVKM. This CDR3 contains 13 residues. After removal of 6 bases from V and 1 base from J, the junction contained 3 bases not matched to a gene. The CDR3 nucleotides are TGTGCCAGCAGGGCTAGCGGTTCCTACGAGCAGTACTTC. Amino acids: CASRASGSYEQYF.

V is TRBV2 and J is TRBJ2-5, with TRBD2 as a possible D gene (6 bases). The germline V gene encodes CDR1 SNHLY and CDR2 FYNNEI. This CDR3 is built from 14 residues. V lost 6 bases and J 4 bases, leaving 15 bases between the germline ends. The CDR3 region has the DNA TGTGCCAGCAGCGAAACTAGCTCTGGAGAGACCCAGTACTTC. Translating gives CASSETSSGETQYF.

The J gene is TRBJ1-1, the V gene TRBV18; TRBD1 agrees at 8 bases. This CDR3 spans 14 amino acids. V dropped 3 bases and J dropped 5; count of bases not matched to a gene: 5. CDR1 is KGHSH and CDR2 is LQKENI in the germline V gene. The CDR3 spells CASSPTTGETEAFF. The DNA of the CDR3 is TGTGCCAGCTCACCCACGACAGGGGAGACTGAAGCTTTCTTT.

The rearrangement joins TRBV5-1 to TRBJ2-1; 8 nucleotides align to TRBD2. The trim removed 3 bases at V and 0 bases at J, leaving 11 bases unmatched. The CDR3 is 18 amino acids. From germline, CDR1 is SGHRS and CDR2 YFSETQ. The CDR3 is CASSYSSFTSGSYNEQFF. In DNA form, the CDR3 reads TGCGCCAGCAGCTACAGCTCCTTTACTAGCGGCTCCTACAATGAGCAGTTCTTC. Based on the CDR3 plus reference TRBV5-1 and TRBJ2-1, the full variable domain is KAGVTQTPRYLIKTRGQQVTLSCSPISGHRSVSWYQQTPGQGLQFLFEYFSETQRNKGNFPGRFSGRQFSNSRSEMNVSTLELGDSALYLCASSYSSFTSGSYNEQFFGPGTRLTVL.